The 23 T cell receptor beta chains given below trace back to one sample, sequenced in a study of T cell responses to AZD1222 COVID-19 vaccine. Libraries were prepared by immunoSEQ multiplex PCR; TCRdb keeps only in-frame clonotypes and omits some of them. The sample carries more than 150,000 clones, about 87% recorded once. The sequencing here drew on peripheral blood, taken on day 0 of AZD1222 vaccination. The origin of the receptors is an adult in good health.

The DNA of the CDR3 is TGTGCCACCAGCAGAGACCCGGGACAGGGGCACAATGAGCAGTTCTTC. It specifies CATSRDPGQGHNEQFF. The chain has TRBV15 and TRBJ2-1, with 10 bases identical to TRBD1. V lost 0 bases, J lost 5 bases, and 4 bases stayed unmatched. The V gene's germline CDR1 is LNHNV and CDR2 YYDKDF (reference sequence). There are 16 residues in the CDR3.

The V call is TRBV28, the J call TRBJ1-5; 12 bases align to TRBD1. CDR1 is MDHEN and CDR2 is SYDVKM in the germline V gene. The junction had 14 bases not matched to a gene; V was cut back by 7 bases and J by 1 base. This CDR3 has 19 amino acids. CDR3 sequence reads: CASTRPGTGGAGSNQPQHF. CDR3 coding DNA: TGTGCCAGCACTCGCCCCGGGACAGGGGGCGCCGGAAGCAATCAGCCCCAGCATTTT.

The chain links TRBV15 to TRBJ1-5; TRBD1 might be the D (6 bases). This CDR3 comprises 17 residues. Trimming removed 4 bases at V and 5 bases at J, with 21 bases between. The germline gives CDR1 LNHNV, CDR2 YYDKDF (reference sequence). CDR3 DNA: TGTGCCACCAGCACGCCAAACCCGGGACAATCCCATCAGCCCCAGCATTTT. Translation gives CATSTPNPGQSHQPQHF.

This clone was seen once. The V gene is TRBV19, the J gene TRBJ2-3, with TRBD2 as a possible D gene (5 bases). The germline V gene has CDR1 LNHDA and CDR2 SQIVND (reference sequence). V was clipped by 4 bases and J by 11 bases, with 16 bases between them. The CDR3 covers 13 residues. The CDR3, as DNA: TGTGCCAGTAGTACCGGGCTCGGACTGAAGCAGTATTTT. Amino acids: CASSTGLGLKQYF.

This clone is a singleton in its sample. The chain joins TRBV19 to TRBJ2-7, with 8 bases fitting TRBD1. The CDR3 runs to 16 residues. V dropped 3 bases and J dropped 0; count of bases not matched to a gene: 7. Per the germline V gene, CDR1 is LNHDA and CDR2 is SQIVND (reference sequence). In DNA form, the CDR3 reads TGTGCCAGTAGTATCCCTCAGGGGGCGAGCTCCTACGAGCAGTACTTC. The encoded protein is CASSIPQGASSYEQYF.

The chain joins TRBV12-3 or TRBV12-4 to TRBJ2-7; maybe TRBD1 (6 bases). The V gene lost 8 bases and the J gene lost 6 bases, with 17 bases spanning the gap. This CDR3 is built from 13 residues. The CDR3 loop reads CASANRVSGEQYF. CDR3 coding DNA: TGTGCCAGCGCAAACAGGGTATCGGGCGAGCAGTACTTC.

This chain uses TRBV6-5 with TRBJ1-5; TRBD1 matches 7 bases. Germline V gene data show CDR1 as MNHEY and CDR2 as SVGAGI. CDR3 length equals 15 residues. V dropped 0 bases and J dropped 2; count of bases not matched to a gene: 1. The CDR3 DNA is TGTGCCAGCAGTTACTCTGGGACAGGCAATCAGCCCCAGCATTTT. Amino acids: CASSYSGTGNQPQHF.

The sample holds a few counts of this clone. The J gene is TRBJ1-5, the V gene TRBV7-8; TRBD1 is a possible D gene (6 bases). V lost 5 bases to trimming and J lost 6 bases, with 17 bases between them. Germline V gene lookup returns CDR1 SGHVS and CDR2 FQNEAQ. The CDR3 is 15 residues long. The CDR3 protein is CASSQGTRDGQPQHF. In nucleotides, the CDR3 is TGTGCCAGCAGCCAAGGGACAAGGGATGGTCAGCCCCAGCATTTT.

This clone was observed a single time. The chain recombines TRBV6-5 with TRBJ2-7; 7 nucleotides agree with TRBD1. V gave up 6 bases and J gave up 2 bases; unmatched junction bases: 10. This CDR3 has 15 residues. Germline V gene data show CDR1 as MNHEY and CDR2 as SVGAGI. This chain's CDR3 is CASSLETGTAYEQYF. DNA of the CDR3: TGTGCCAGCAGCCTAGAAACCGGGACAGCCTACGAGCAGTACTTC.

The gene calls are TRBV6-6 and TRBJ2-7, with TRBD2 identical over 13 bases. The CDR3 has 20 amino acids. V shed 5 bases, J shed 0 bases, and the junction held 16 bases outside the gene matches. Germline V lookup: CDR1 MNHNY, CDR2 SVGAGI (reference sequence). Here the CDR3 DNA reads TGTGCCAGCAGTCACACTAGACTAGCGGGAGGTCCACAAAACTCCTACGAGCAGTACTTC. Its protein is CASSHTRLAGGPQNSYEQYF.

The chain has TRBV6-5 and TRBJ2-1, with 12 bases fitting TRBD2. Germline V gene sequence: CDR1 MNHEY, CDR2 SVGAGI. The CDR3 consists of 15 residues. Trimming removed 5 bases from V and 4 bases from J; junction bases left unmatched: 3. CDR3 bases: TGTGCCAGCAGTATAGGACTAGCGGGATACAATGAGCAGTTCTTC. This codes for CASSIGLAGYNEQFF.

V usage is TRBV6-5 and J usage is TRBJ2-1; 10 nucleotides line up with TRBD2. V was clipped by 0 bases and J by 8 bases; unmatched bases: 7. CDR3 length: 16 residues. In germline, CDR1 is MNHEY, CDR2 SVGAGI. This CDR3 reads CASSYSASGSRDEQFF. CDR3 coding DNA: TGTGCCAGCAGTTACTCGGCTAGCGGGAGTAGGGATGAGCAGTTCTTC.

The J gene is TRBJ2-1, the V gene TRBV9, with a tentative D call TRBD2 (6 bases). Germline lookup yields CDR1 SGDLS and CDR2 YYNGEE. V was trimmed by 0 bases and J by 4 bases, leaving 11 bases between them. CDR3 length: 15 residues. The CDR3 sequence: CASSVEGGTYNEQFF. Here the CDR3 DNA reads TGTGCCAGCAGCGTAGAGGGCGGGACTTACAATGAGCAGTTCTTC.

The chain is built from TRBV4-2 and TRBJ1-4; 12 nucleotides line up with TRBD1. Per the germline V gene, CDR1 is LGHNA and CDR2 is YNFKEQ. V trimming: 4 bases; J trimming: 5 bases; junction bases outside the gene matches: 11. The CDR3 is 18 residues long. The DNA of the CDR3 is TGTGCCAGCAGCCCACGAAGCGGGACAGGGGGCCCCAATGAAAAACTGTTTTTT. Amino acid sequence: CASSPRSGTGGPNEKLFF.

The chain couples TRBV19 to TRBJ2-1, with a tentative D call TRBD2 (5 bases). Germline V gene sequence: CDR1 LNHDA, CDR2 SQIVND (reference sequence). The CDR3 spans 14 residues. V was clipped by 6 bases and J by 3 bases, with 12 bases between them. The CDR3 region has the DNA TGTGCCAGTAGCGCCGGGATTTACTACAATGAGCAGTTCTTC. Translating it yields CASSAGIYYNEQFF.

The gene calls are TRBV2 and TRBJ2-2, with D unresolved. Germline V gene sequence: CDR1 SNHLY, CDR2 FYNNEI. The CDR3 runs 17 residues. V was cut by 6 bases and J by 4 bases, with 21 bases left in between. The CDR3 bases are TGTGCCAGCAGGCGAGGTATTGGATACGCGACCACCGGGGAGCTGTTTTTT. As protein: CASRRGIGYATTGELFF.

CDR3 sequence (DNA): TGTGCCAGCAGCTTCGGGGACACCCAAGAGACCCAGTACTTC. Residues: CASSFGDTQETQYF. The chain joins TRBV5-4 to TRBJ2-5, with TRBD1 as a possible D gene (6 bases). Trimming pared 2 bases from V and 1 base from J, leaving 9 bases between. Germline lookup yields CDR1 SGHNT and CDR2 YYREEE (reference sequence). This CDR3 has 14 amino acids.

The CDR3 is CASSLLTGNTEAFF. The CDR3 DNA sequence: TGTGCCAGCAGCTTATTGACAGGGAACACTGAAGCTTTCTTT. V and J are TRBV7-6 and TRBJ1-1; tentatively, D is TRBD1 (6 bases). The CDR3 contains 14 residues. Per germline, CDR1 SGHVS and CDR2 FNYEAQ. V was trimmed by 2 bases and J by 1 base, leaving 8 bases between them.

The rearrangement links TRBV6-1 to TRBJ1-3; D unresolved. Germline values: CDR1 MNHNS, CDR2 SASEGT. This CDR3 is built from 16 residues. Trimming cost V 4 bases and J 0 bases, with 13 bases left between them. The CDR3 reads CASSGNRRSSGNTIYF. The CDR3 DNA follows: TGTGCCAGCAGTGGTAATCGACGGAGCTCTGGAAACACCATATATTTT.

The V call is TRBV18, the J call TRBJ1-6; 7 bases match TRBD1. V gave up 3 bases and J gave up 0 bases; unmatched junction bases: 8. Germline CDR1 reads KGHSH; CDR2 reads LQKENI. This CDR3 contains 18 residues. The CDR3 coding sequence is TGTGCCAGCTCACCGCAACAGGGGCGAGACTCCTATAATTCACCCCTCCACTTT. Its protein is CASSPQQGRDSYNSPLHF.

The chain combines TRBV6-5 with TRBJ2-7; 10 bases align to TRBD1. CDR1 MNHEY and CDR2 SVGAGI come from the germline V gene. The CDR3 totals 14 residues. V dropped 8 bases and J dropped 6; count of bases not matched to a gene: 10. The CDR3 DNA sequence: TGTGCCAGCGGACGCGGGACAGGGGCGCCCGAGCAGTACTTC. Translation: CASGRGTGAPEQYF.

In nucleotides, the CDR3 is TGTGCCAGTTGGTCCGGGACTAGCGGGGGCGCCGGGGAGCTGTTTTTT. It encodes CASWSGTSGGAGELFF. The chain is built from TRBV2 and TRBJ2-2; 14 positions agree with TRBD2. The CDR3 has 16 amino acids. V lost 9 bases to trimming and J lost 6 bases; unmatched junction nucleotides: 9. Germline values: CDR1 SNHLY, CDR2 FYNNEI. Together with reference TRBV2 and TRBJ2-2, the CDR3 gives the full variable domain: EPEVTQTPSHQVTQMGQEVILRCVPISNHLYFYWYRQILGQKVEFLVSFYNNEISEKSEIFDDQFSVERPDGSNFTLKIRSTKLEDSAMYFCASWSGTSGGAGELFFGEGSRLTVL.

Turning to this clone: The sample has other DNA sequences that encode this CDR3 too. This chain joins TRBV30 and TRBJ1-2; D is unclear. The germline CDR1 and CDR2 sequences are GTSNPN and SVGIG (reference sequence). Between the trimmed V and J ends, which lost 2 bases and 5 bases, there was a span of 6 bases. The length of the CDR3 is 11 residues. CDR3 coding DNA: TGTGCCTGGAGTTTAGGTTATGGCTACACCTTC. This sequence encodes CAWSLGYGYTF.